The 12 T cell receptor beta chains below all came from one sample that was sequenced in a study of cytomegalovirus exposure and HLA in healthy donors. The study ran its PCR with 60 Vbeta and 13 Jbeta primers. Clones were read by immunoSEQ multiplex PCR, and TCRdb kept only the in-frame ones, dropping some. The top ten hold 1.5% to 2% of the sample, which has about 210,000 clones, over 60% seen once. Specimen: PBMCs. The origin of the receptors is a male donor in good health and CMV-seronegative.

The chain combines TRBV2 with TRBJ2-1, with D uncertain. Between the trimmed V and J ends, which lost 4 bases and 8 bases, there was a span of 9 bases. The CDR3 is made up of 12 amino acids. Per germline, CDR1 SNHLY and CDR2 FYNNEI. DNA of the CDR3: TGTGCCAGCAGTGTCCTGGTAGATGAGCAGTTCTTC. Its protein is CASSVLVDEQFF.

This clone was seen a few times. This chain links TRBV7-9 with TRBJ1-1; D gene unclear. The CDR3 runs to 15 residues. The germline gives CDR1 SEHNR, CDR2 FQNEAQ (reference sequence). The V gene lost 1 base and the J gene lost 3 bases, with 12 bases spanning the gap. In DNA form, the CDR3 reads TGTGCCAGCAGCTTAGAAGTGAGTGGTGACACTGAAGCTTTCTTT. Translated, it gives CASSLEVSGDTEAFF.

This clone was found once. In nucleotides, the CDR3 is TGTGCCAGCAGCTCTCGGACTAGCGGGGAGACAGATACGCAGTATTTT. Translated, it gives CASSSRTSGETDTQYF. V and J are TRBV11-1 and TRBJ2-3; 12 nucleotides match TRBD2. The germline CDR1 and CDR2 sequences are SGHAT and FQDESV (reference sequence). Trimming cost V 4 bases and J 3 bases; bases outside gene matches: 5. CDR3 length: 16 residues.

This chain links TRBV5-4 with TRBJ2-3; 7 bases agree with TRBD1. The V segment lost 2 bases and the J segment 4 bases; nucleotides outside the gene matches: 4. The CDR3 has 14 amino acids. Per germline, CDR1 SGHNT and CDR2 YYREEE (reference sequence). CDR3: CASSLTGVPDTQYF. CDR3 DNA: TGTGCCAGCAGCTTAACAGGGGTTCCAGATACGCAGTATTTT.

The table lists this clone with a count of one. The chain employs TRBV4-3 and TRBJ2-5, with TRBD2 matching 10 bases. The CDR3 length is 17 residues. V shed 5 bases and J 7 bases; nucleotides not matched to a gene: 16. Germline V lookup: CDR1 LGHNA, CDR2 YSLEER. CDR3 in DNA: TGCGCCAGCAGCTCACCTCCTTCAGCGGGGGGGACACGGACCCAGTACTTC. It codes for CASSSPPSAGGTRTQYF.

This clone was observed once. The rearrangement uses TRBV4-2 and TRBJ1-2; D ambiguous. CDR1 is LGHNA, CDR2 YNFKEQ, per germline. The V and J ends lost 1 base and 8 bases respectively, with 11 bases between them. The CDR3 spans 13 residues. CDR3 in DNA: TGTGCCAGCAGCCAAGCTTCGAGGTCGGGCTACACCTTC. This sequence encodes CASSQASRSGYTF.

The CDR3 region has the DNA TGTGCCAGCAGCTCTAGCGGCGGGTTCTCCTACAATGAGCAGTTCTTC. Amino acid sequence: CASSSSGGFSYNEQFF. The chain couples TRBV9 to TRBJ2-1, with 7 nucleotides matching TRBD2. CDR3 size: 16 residues. V lost 4 bases to trimming and J lost 0 bases; unmatched junction nucleotides: 7. CDR1 and CDR2 (germline): SGDLS, YYNGEE.

V is TRBV7-2 and J is TRBJ2-7, with TRBD1 matching over 9 bases. J lost 3 bases, V lost 5 bases, and 8 bases had no gene match. The CDR3 extends over 15 amino acids. Germline V gives CDR1 SGHTA, CDR2 FQGNSA. The CDR3 DNA follows: TGTGCCAGCAGCGGGGACAGGGAGGGCGACTACGAGCAGTACTTC. It yields the protein CASSGDREGDYEQYF.

This chain joins TRBV7-9 and TRBJ1-4, with D tentatively TRBD1 (6 bases). Trimming stripped 5 bases from V and 1 base from J, with 11 bases between. Germline CDR1 SEHNR, CDR2 FQNEAQ (reference sequence). This CDR3 is 15 amino acids long. The CDR3 region is CASSARTETNEKLFF. The DNA for the CDR3 is TGTGCCAGCAGCGCCCGGACAGAAACTAATGAAAAACTGTTTTTT. Variable domain in full (rest from reference TRBV7-9 and TRBJ1-4): DTGVSQNPRHKITKRGQNVTFRCDPISEHNRLYWYRQTLGQGPEFLTYFQNEAQLEKSRLLSDRFSAERPKGSFSTLEIQRTEQGDSAMYLCASSARTETNEKLFFGSGTQLSVL.

CDR3 sequence reads: CASGGQGRNSPLHF. In nucleotides, the CDR3 is TGTGCCAGCGGCGGACAGGGGCGTAATTCACCCCTCCACTTT. This sequence joins TRBV5-6 and TRBJ1-6, with 9 bases matching TRBD1. The CDR3 extends over 14 amino acids. The V gene end was trimmed by 7 bases and the J gene end by 6 bases; junction bases not matched to a gene: 5. Germline V gene data show CDR1 as SGHDT and CDR2 as YYEEEE.

The V call is TRBV18, the J call TRBJ2-1; 8 nucleotides align to TRBD2. CDR3 length: 17 amino acids. V lost 2 bases to trimming and J lost 4 bases; unmatched junction nucleotides: 10. Germline V gene sequence: CDR1 KGHSH, CDR2 LQKENI. CDR3 in amino acids: CASSPRSQRGMYNEQFF. CDR3 coding DNA: TGTGCCAGCTCACCAAGGTCGCAGCGGGGGATGTACAATGAGCAGTTCTTC. Full variable domain (missing parts from reference TRBV18 and TRBJ2-1): NAGVMQNPRHLVRRRGQEARLRCSPMKGHSHVYWYRQLPEEGLKFMVYLQKENIIDESGMPKERFSAEFPKEGPSILRIQQVVRGDSAAYFCASSPRSQRGMYNEQFFGPGTRLTVL.

The chain employs TRBV28 and TRBJ1-2; TRBD1 matches at 9 bases. J gave up 5 bases and V 6 bases, and 13 bases lay outside the gene matches. The CDR3 contains 16 residues. The germline V gene has CDR1 MDHEN and CDR2 SYDVKM. The CDR3 loop is CASSPGGQGRAYGYTF. CDR3 nucleotides: TGTGCCAGCAGCCCTGGAGGACAGGGGCGAGCGTATGGCTACACCTTC.